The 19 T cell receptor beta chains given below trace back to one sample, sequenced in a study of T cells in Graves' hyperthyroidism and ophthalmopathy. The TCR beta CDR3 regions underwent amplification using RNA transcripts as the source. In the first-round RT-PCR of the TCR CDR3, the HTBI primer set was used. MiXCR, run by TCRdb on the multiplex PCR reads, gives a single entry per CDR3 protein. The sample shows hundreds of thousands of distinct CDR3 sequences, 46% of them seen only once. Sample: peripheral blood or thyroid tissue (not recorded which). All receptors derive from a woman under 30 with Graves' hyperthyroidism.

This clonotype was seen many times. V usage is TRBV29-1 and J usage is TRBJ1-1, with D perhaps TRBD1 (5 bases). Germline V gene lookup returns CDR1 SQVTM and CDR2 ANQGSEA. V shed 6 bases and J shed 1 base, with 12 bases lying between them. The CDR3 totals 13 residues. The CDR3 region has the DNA TGCAGCGTCCGGGGCCAGGAGAACACTGAAGCTTTCTTT. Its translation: CSVRGQENTEAFF.

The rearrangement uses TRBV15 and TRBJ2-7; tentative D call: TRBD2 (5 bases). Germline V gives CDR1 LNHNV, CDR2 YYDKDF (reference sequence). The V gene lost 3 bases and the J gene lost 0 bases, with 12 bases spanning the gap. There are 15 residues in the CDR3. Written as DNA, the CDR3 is TGTGCCACCAGCAGGGGTCGCGGGCCCTCCTACGAGCAGTACTTC. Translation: CATSRGRGPSYEQYF.

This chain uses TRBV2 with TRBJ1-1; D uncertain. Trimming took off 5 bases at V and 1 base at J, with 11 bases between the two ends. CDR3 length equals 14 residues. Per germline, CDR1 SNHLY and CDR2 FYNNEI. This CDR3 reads CASSLFGQNTEAFF. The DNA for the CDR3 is TGTGCCAGCAGTTTATTTGGTCAGAACACTGAAGCTTTCTTT.

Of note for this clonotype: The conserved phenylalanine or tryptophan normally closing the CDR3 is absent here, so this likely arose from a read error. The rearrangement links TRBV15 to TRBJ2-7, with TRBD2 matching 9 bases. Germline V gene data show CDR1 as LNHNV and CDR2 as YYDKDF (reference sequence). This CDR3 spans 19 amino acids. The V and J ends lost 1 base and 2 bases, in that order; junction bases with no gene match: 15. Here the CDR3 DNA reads TGTGCCACCAGCAGAGCTCTCCAGGCTAGCGGGGATTTTACCTACGAGCAGTACCTC. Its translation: CATSRALQASGDFTYEQYL.

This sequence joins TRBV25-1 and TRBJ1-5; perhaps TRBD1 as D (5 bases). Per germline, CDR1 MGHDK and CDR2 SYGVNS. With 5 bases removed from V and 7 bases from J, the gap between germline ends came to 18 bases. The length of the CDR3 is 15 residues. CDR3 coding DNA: TGTGCCAGCAGTTCCCTGGGGCGGGCAGGGCAGCCCCAGCATTTT. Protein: CASSSLGRAGQPQHF.

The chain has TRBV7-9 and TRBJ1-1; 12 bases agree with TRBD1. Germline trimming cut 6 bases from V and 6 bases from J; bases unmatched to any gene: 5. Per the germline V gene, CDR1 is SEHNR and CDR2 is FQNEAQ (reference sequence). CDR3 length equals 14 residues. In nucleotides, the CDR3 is TGTGCCAGCAGAAGGGACAGGGGGCAGGCTGAAGCTTTCTTT. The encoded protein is CASRRDRGQAEAFF.

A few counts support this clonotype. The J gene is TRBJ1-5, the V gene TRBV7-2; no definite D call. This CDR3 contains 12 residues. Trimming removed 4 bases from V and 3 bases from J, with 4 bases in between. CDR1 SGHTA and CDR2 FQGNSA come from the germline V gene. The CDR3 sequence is CASSSHNQPQHF. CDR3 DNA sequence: TGTGCCAGCAGCTCCCACAATCAGCCCCAGCATTTT.

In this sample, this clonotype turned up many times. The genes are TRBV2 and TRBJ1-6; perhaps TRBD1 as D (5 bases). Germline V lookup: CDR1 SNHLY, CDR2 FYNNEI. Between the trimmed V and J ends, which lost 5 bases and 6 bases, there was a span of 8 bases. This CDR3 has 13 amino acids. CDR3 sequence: CASSFDSNSPLHF. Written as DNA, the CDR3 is TGTGCCAGCAGTTTCGACAGTAATTCACCCCTCCACTTT. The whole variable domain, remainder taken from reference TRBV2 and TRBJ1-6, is EPEVTQTPSHQVTQMGQEVILRCVPISNHLYFYWYRQILGQKVEFLVSFYNNEISEKSEIFDDQFSVERPDGSNFTLKIRSTKLEDSAMYFCASSFDSNSPLHFGNGTRLTVT.

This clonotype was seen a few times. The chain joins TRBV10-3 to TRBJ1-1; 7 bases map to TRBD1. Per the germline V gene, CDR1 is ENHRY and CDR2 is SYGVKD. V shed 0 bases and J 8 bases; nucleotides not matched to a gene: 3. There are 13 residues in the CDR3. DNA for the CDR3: TGTGCCATCAGTGAGTCAGGGGGCTTGGAAGCTTTCTTT. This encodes CAISESGGLEAFF.

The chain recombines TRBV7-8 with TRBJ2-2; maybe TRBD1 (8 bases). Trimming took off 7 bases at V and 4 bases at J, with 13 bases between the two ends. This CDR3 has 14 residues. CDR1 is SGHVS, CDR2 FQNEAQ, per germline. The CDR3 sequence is CASKQGEGTGELFF. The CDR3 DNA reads TGTGCCAGCAAACAGGGGGAGGGCACCGGGGAGCTGTTTTTT.

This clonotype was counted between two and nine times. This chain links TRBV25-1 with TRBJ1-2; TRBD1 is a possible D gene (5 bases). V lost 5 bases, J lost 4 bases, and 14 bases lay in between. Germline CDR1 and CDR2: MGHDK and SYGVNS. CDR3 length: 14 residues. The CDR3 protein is CASSYSTRGYGYTF. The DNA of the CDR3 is TGTGCCAGCAGTTACTCGACTAGGGGCTATGGCTACACCTTC.

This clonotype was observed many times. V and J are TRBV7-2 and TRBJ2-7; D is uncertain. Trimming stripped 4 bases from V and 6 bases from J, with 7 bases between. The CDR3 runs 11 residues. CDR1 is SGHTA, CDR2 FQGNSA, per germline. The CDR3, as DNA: TGTGCCAGCAGCTCGCAGCCCGAGCAGTACTTC. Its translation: CASSSQPEQYF.

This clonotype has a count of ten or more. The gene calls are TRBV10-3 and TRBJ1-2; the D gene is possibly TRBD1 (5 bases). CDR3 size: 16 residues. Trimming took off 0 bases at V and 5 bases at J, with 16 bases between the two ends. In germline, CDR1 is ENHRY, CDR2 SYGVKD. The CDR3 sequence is CAISESDTPLWYGYTF. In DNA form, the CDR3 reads TGTGCCATCAGTGAGTCGGACACCCCTTTGTGGTATGGCTACACCTTC.

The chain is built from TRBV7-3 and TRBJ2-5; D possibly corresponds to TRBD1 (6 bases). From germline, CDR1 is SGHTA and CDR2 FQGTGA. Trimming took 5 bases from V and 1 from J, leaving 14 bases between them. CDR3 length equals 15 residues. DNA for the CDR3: TGTGCCAGCAGCCGCACCTCGGACAGCCAAGAGACCCAGTACTTC. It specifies CASSRTSDSQETQYF.

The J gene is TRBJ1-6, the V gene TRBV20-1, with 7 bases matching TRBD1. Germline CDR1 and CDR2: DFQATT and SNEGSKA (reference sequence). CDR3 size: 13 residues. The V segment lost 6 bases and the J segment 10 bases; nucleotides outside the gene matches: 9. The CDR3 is CSARGPVPSPLHF. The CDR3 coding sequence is TGCAGTGCGAGGGGGCCAGTACCCTCACCCCTCCACTTT.

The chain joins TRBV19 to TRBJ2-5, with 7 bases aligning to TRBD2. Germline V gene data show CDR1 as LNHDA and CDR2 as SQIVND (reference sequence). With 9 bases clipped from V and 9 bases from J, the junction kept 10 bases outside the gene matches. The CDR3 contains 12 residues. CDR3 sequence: CASSQESGAQYF. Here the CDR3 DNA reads TGTGCCAGCAGCCAAGAGAGCGGGGCCCAGTACTTC.

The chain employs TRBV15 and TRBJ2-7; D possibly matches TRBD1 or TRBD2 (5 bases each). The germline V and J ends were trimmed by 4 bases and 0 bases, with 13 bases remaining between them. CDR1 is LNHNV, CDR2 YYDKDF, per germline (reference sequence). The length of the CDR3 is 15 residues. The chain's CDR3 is CATSKDGTVSYEQYF. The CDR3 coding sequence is TGTGCCACCAGCAAAGATGGGACGGTCTCCTACGAGCAGTACTTC.

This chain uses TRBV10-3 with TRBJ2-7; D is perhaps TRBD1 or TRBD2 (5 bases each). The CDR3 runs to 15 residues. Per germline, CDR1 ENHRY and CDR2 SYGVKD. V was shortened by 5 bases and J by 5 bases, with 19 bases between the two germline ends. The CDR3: CAISRTQGAVHEQYF. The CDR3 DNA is TGTGCCATCAGTCGAACCCAGGGAGCGGTCCACGAGCAGTACTTC.

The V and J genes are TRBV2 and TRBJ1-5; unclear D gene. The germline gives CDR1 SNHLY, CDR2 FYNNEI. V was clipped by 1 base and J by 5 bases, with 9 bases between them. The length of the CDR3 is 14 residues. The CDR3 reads CASSEVVGYQPQHF. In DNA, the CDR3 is TGTGCCAGCAGTGAAGTAGTCGGATATCAGCCCCAGCATTTT.